Below are 16 T cell receptor beta chains sequenced from a single sample in a study of cytomegalovirus exposure and HLA in healthy donors. Vbeta (60) and Jbeta (13) primers were used in the PCR. Using immunoSEQ multiplex PCR, the repertoire was profiled, and TCRdb retains in-frame clones only, with some absent. The sample shows approximately 120,000 clones, roughly three quarters of them seen only once. Sequences were obtained from PBMCs. Receptors were obtained from a woman aged 45-65 years in good health and CMV-seropositive.

This chain uses TRBV7-2 with TRBJ1-1, with D perhaps TRBD1 (6 bases). Deletions cut 3 bases from V and 14 bases from J, with 19 bases between. CDR1 and CDR2 (germline): SGHTA, FQGNSA. The CDR3 has 13 residues. Here the CDR3 DNA reads TGTGCCAGCAGCTTTTCCCAGGGGCCACGGGGATTCTTT. It is translated as CASSFSQGPRGFF.

V usage is TRBV11-2 and J usage is TRBJ1-2; D ambiguous. V shed 6 bases and J shed 5 bases, with 10 bases lying between them. This CDR3 has 12 amino acids. The germline CDR1 and CDR2 sequences are SGHAT and FQNNGV. The CDR3 region is CASSPPGYGYTF. In nucleotides, the CDR3 is TGTGCCAGCAGTCCACCCGGGTATGGCTACACCTTC.

This chain links TRBV27 with TRBJ2-7, with D perhaps TRBD2 (5 bases). V lost 6 bases and J 3 bases, leaving 12 bases between the germline ends. The CDR3 runs to 13 residues. Germline CDR1 reads MNHEY; CDR2 reads SMNVEV (reference sequence). The CDR3 loop is CASSNLGSYEQYF. The CDR3 bases are TGTGCCAGCAGCAACTTGGGGAGCTACGAGCAGTACTTC.

This clone was counted a few times. The CDR3 nucleotides read TGTGCCAGCAAGGGGGGGCTGATAGATACGCAGTATTTT. Residues: CASKGGLIDTQYF. The genes are TRBV6-1 and TRBJ2-3; possibly TRBD2 for D (7 bases). V gave up 7 bases and J gave up 5 bases, with 13 bases separating them. Germline loops: CDR1 MNHNS, CDR2 SASEGT. This CDR3 region has 13 residues.

The chain has TRBV2 and TRBJ2-1; 7 bases agree with TRBD2. This CDR3 has 14 amino acids. The germline V gene encodes CDR1 SNHLY and CDR2 FYNNEI. The V and J ends lost 3 bases and 4 bases, in that order; junction bases with no gene match: 3. As DNA, the CDR3 is TGTGCCAGCAGTGAGCAAGCGGGGTACAATGAGCAGTTCTTC. This gives the protein CASSEQAGYNEQFF.

The J gene is TRBJ2-1, the V gene TRBV19, with TRBD2 matching over 11 bases. The CDR3 spans 18 residues. In germline, CDR1 is LNHDA, CDR2 SQIVND (reference sequence). The V and J ends lost 4 bases and 0 bases, in that order; junction bases with no gene match: 8. The CDR3 nucleotides are TGTGCCAGTAGTAAAGTTAGCGGGAGGGGGAGCTCCTACAATGAGCAGTTCTTC. This encodes CASSKVSGRGSSYNEQFF.

This clone was recorded only once. The chain joins TRBV4-1 to TRBJ2-1; no reliable D call. Germline CDR1 reads MGHRA; CDR2 reads YSYEKL. This CDR3 spans 16 amino acids. The V gene lost 0 bases and the J gene lost 13 bases, with 22 bases spanning the gap. The CDR3 region has the DNA TGCGCCAGCAGCCAAGATGAACGTGGAGTGCGCAGAGGACAGTTCTTC. This gives the protein CASSQDERGVRRGQFF.

The gene calls are TRBV7-8 and TRBJ2-7, with a weak D call TRBD2 (5 bases). V dropped 2 bases and J dropped 5 bases, with 19 bases sitting between them. CDR1 SGHVS and CDR2 FQNEAQ come from the germline V gene. The CDR3 runs 16 residues. CDR3 DNA: TGTGCCAGCAGCTTAAGTTTTAGCGCCCCAGAAGACGAGCAGTACTTC. This encodes CASSLSFSAPEDEQYF.

The genes are TRBV9 and TRBJ1-3; D gene ambiguous. The CDR3 contains 15 residues. Per germline, CDR1 SGDLS and CDR2 YYNGEE. V was shortened by 1 base and J by 0 bases, with 8 bases between the two germline ends. In nucleotides, the CDR3 is TGTGCCAGCAGCGTATTCCCAGACTCTGGAAACACCATATATTTT. Its translation is CASSVFPDSGNTIYF.

The rearrangement joins TRBV9 to TRBJ1-4, with D possibly matching TRBD1 (6 bases). V lost 4 bases, J lost 0 bases, and 13 bases lay in between. Germline V gene sequence: CDR1 SGDLS, CDR2 YYNGEE. The CDR3 is 16 amino acids. The CDR3 region has the DNA TGTGCCAGCAGCCCCGAAGGGGGACCAACTAATGAAAAACTGTTTTTT. Translating it yields CASSPEGGPTNEKLFF.

This clone was recorded once. In DNA, the CDR3 is TGTGCCAGCAGCACTGGGAGTAGGGCCCTCCACTTT. Translating it yields CASSTGSRALHF. This sequence joins TRBV7-6 and TRBJ1-6, with D unresolved. The CDR3 extends over 12 amino acids. Germline V gene data show CDR1 as SGHVS and CDR2 as FNYEAQ. Trimming stripped 5 bases from V and 14 bases from J, with 13 bases between.

Here the CDR3 reads CASSSGQPSGEQYF. Here the CDR3 DNA reads TGTGCCAGCAGCTCTGGACAGCCTAGCGGCGAGCAGTACTTC. The chain carries TRBV7-3 and TRBJ2-7; TRBD2 might be the D (7 bases). V lost 4 bases to trimming and J lost 6 bases, with 16 bases between them. The germline gives CDR1 SGHTA, CDR2 FQGTGA. The CDR3 is 14 residues long. The full variable domain, rest sourced from reference TRBV7-3 and TRBJ2-7, is GAGVSQTPSNKVTEKGKYVELRCDPISGHTALYWYRQSLGQGPEFLIYFQGTGAADDSGLPNDRFFAVRPEGSVSTLKIQRTERGDSAVYLCASSSGQPSGEQYFGPGTRLTVT.

The chain recombines TRBV4-3 with TRBJ2-7; 8 positions agree with TRBD2. The CDR3 totals 17 residues. Germline-derived CDR1 and CDR2 are LGHNA and YSLEER. J lost 0 bases, V lost 0 bases, and 7 bases had no gene match. In DNA form, the CDR3 reads TGCGCCAGCAGCCAAGAATGGGCGGGGGGCCGCTCCTACGAGCAGTACTTC. This sequence encodes CASSQEWAGGRSYEQYF.

This clone was picked up a small number of times. J is TRBJ1-2 and V is TRBV5-5; 7 bases are shared with TRBD1. CDR1 and CDR2 from the germline V gene are SGHKS and YYEKEE (reference sequence). V trimming: 0 bases; J trimming: 4 bases; junction bases outside the gene matches: 9. The CDR3 loop spans 16 amino acids. CDR3 nucleotides: TGTGCCAGCAGCTTGGCCGGGACAGTGTTCCTCTATGGCTACACCTTC. Translation gives CASSLAGTVFLYGYTF. The full variable domain, in which reference TRBV5-5 and TRBJ1-2 provide the parts outside the CDR3, is DAGVTQSPTHLIKTRGQQVTLRCSPISGHKSVSWYQQVLGQGPQFIFQYYEKEERGRGNFPDRFSARQFPNYSSELNVNALLLGDSALYLCASSLAGTVFLYGYTFGSGTRLTVV.

The chain employs TRBV6-6 and TRBJ1-4, with D possibly being TRBD1 (5 bases). This CDR3 has 13 residues. Trimming took off 4 bases at V and 7 bases at J, with 10 bases between the two ends. CDR1 MNHNY and CDR2 SVGAGI come from the germline V gene (reference sequence). The CDR3 sequence is CASSSQGSEKLFF. The DNA of the CDR3 is TGTGCCAGCAGTTCGCAGGGAAGTGAAAAACTGTTTTTT.

The chain has TRBV20-1 and TRBJ1-1; no definite D call. V dropped 1 base and J dropped 6 bases, with 6 bases sitting between them. The CDR3 is made up of 11 amino acids. Germline V CDR1 and CDR2: DFQATT, SNEGSKA (reference sequence). The CDR3 reads CSARVNAEAFF. CDR3 DNA sequence: TGCAGTGCTAGAGTAAATGCTGAAGCTTTCTTT.